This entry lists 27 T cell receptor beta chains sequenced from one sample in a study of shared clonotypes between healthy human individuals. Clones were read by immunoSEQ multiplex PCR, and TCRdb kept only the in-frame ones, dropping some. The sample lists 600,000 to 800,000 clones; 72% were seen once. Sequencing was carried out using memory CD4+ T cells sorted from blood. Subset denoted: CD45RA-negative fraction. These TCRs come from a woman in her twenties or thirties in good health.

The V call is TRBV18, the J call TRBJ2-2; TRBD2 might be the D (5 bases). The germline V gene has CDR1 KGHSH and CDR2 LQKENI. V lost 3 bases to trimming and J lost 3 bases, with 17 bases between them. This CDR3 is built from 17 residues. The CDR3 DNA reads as TGTGCCAGCTCACCCCCGGGGTCCGACTATTACACCGGGGAGCTGTTTTTT. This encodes CASSPPGSDYYTGELFF.

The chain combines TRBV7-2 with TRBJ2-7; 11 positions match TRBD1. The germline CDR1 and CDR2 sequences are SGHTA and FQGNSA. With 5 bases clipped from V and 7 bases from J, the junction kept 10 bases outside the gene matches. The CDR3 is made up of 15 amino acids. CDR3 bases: TGTGCCAGCAGCCCCGGCGGACAGGGGGCAAGGGAGCAGTACTTC. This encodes CASSPGGQGAREQYF.

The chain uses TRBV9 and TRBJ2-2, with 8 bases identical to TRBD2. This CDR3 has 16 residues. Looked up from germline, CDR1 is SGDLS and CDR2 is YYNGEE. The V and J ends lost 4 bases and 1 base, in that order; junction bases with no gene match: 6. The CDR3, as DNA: TGTGCCAGCAGCCCCAGCGGGAGAGTGAACACCGGGGAGCTGTTTTTT. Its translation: CASSPSGRVNTGELFF.

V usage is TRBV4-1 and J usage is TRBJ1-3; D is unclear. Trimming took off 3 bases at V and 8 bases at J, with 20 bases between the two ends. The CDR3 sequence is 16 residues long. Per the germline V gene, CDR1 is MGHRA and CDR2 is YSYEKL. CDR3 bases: TGCGCCAGCAGCCATAAGCCCCCCGGGGATGTGGACACCATATATTTT. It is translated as CASSHKPPGDVDTIYF.

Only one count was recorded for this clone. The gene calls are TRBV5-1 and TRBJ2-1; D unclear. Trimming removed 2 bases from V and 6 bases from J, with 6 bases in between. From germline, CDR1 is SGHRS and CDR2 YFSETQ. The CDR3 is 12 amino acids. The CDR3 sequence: CASSFGLNEQFF. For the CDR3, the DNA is TGCGCCAGCAGCTTTGGTCTCAATGAGCAGTTCTTC.

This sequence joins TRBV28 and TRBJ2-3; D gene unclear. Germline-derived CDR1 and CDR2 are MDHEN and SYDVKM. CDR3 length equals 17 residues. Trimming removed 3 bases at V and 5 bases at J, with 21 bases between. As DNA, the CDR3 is TGTGCCAGCAGTTTTGCTTCACAGTCGATAAAGCAAGATACGCAGTATTTT. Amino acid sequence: CASSFASQSIKQDTQYF.

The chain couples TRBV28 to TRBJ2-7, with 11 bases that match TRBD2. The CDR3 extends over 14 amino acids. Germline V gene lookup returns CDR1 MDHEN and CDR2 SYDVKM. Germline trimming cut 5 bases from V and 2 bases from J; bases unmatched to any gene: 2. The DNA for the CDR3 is TGTGCCAGCAGTGAGGGACTAGCGGCCTACGAGCAGTACTTC. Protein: CASSEGLAAYEQYF.

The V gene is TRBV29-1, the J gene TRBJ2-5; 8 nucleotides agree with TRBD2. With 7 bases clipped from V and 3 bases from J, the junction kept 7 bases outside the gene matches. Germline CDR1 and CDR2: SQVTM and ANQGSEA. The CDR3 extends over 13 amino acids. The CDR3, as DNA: TGCAGCGCTTCACCGGGACTAGAAGAGACCCAGTACTTC. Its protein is CSASPGLEETQYF.

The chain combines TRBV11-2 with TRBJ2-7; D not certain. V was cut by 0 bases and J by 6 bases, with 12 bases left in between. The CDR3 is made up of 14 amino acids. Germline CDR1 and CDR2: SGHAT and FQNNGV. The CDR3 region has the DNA TGTGCCAGCAGCTTAGATGGGCACGTAGGCGAGCAGTACTTC. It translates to CASSLDGHVGEQYF.

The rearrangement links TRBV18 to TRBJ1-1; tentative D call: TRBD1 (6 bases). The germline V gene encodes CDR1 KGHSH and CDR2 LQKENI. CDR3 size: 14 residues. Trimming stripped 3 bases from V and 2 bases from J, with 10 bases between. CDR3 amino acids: CASSPLDSNTEAFF. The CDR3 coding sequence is TGTGCCAGCTCACCGTTGGACAGCAACACTGAAGCTTTCTTT. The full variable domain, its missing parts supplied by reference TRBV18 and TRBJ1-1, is NAGVMQNPRHLVRRRGQEARLRCSPMKGHSHVYWYRQLPEEGLKFMVYLQKENIIDESGMPKERFSAEFPKEGPSILRIQQVVRGDSAAYFCASSPLDSNTEAFFGQGTRLTVV.

The CDR3 loop reads CASSPSGRQETQYF. CDR3 in DNA: TGTGCCAGCTCACCTAGCGGGAGACAAGAGACCCAGTACTTC. The V call is TRBV18, the J call TRBJ2-5; the match to TRBD2 covers 9 bases. The trim removed 3 bases at V and 2 bases at J, leaving 1 base unmatched. This CDR3 contains 14 residues. Germline V lookup: CDR1 KGHSH, CDR2 LQKENI.

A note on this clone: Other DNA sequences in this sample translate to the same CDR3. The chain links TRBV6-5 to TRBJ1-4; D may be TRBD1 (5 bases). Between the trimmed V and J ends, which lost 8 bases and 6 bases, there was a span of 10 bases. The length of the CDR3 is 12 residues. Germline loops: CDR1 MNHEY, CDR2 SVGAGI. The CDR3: CASSTGDEKLFF. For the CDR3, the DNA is TGTGCCAGCTCTACGGGGGATGAAAAACTGTTTTTT.

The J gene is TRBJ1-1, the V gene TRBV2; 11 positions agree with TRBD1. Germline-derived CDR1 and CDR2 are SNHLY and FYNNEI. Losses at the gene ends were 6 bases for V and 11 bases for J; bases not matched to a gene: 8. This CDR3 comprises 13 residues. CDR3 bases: TGTGCCAGCAGGCCGGGACAGGGGGTAGTGGCTTTCTTT. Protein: CASRPGQGVVAFF.

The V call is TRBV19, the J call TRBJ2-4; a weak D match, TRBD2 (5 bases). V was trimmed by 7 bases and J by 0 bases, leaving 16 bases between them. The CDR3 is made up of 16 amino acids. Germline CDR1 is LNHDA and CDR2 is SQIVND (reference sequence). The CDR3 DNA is TGTGCCAGTACCCCGGTGGGGAGTCTAGCCAAAAACATTCAGTACTTC. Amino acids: CASTPVGSLAKNIQYF. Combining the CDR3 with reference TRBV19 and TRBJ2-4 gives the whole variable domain DGGITQSPKYLFRKEGQNVTLSCEQNLNHDAMYWYRQDPGQGLRLIYYSQIVNDFQKGDIAEGYSVSREKKESFPLTVTSAQKNPTAFYLCASTPVGSLAKNIQYFGAGTRLSVL.

The CDR3 loop is CAISDGGLGAFF. CDR3 nucleotides: TGTGCCATCAGTGATGGGGGGCTCGGAGCTTTCTTT. V usage is TRBV10-3 and J usage is TRBJ1-1, with D perhaps matching TRBD1 (6 bases). The CDR3 contains 12 residues. The germline gives CDR1 ENHRY, CDR2 SYGVKD. Deletions cut 3 bases from V and 10 bases from J, with 12 bases between.

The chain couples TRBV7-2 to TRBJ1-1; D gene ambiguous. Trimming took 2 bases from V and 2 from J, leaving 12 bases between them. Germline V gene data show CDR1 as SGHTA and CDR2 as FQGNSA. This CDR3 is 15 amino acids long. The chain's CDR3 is CASSLISTPNTEAFF. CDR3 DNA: TGTGCCAGCAGCTTAATCTCTACACCAAACACTGAAGCTTTCTTT.

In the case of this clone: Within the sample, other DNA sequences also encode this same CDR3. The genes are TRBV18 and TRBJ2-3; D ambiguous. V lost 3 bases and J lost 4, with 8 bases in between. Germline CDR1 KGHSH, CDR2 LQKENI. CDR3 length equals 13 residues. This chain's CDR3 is CASSPGEADTQYF. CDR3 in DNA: TGTGCCAGCTCACCCGGAGAGGCAGATACGCAGTATTTT.

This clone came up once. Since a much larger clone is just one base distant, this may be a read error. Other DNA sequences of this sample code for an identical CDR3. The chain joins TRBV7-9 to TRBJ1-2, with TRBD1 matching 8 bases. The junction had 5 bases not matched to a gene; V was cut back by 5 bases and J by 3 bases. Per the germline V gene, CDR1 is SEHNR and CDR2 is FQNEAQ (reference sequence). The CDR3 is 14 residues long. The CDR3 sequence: CASSPGTGDYGYTF. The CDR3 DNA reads TGTGCCAGCAGCCCCGGGACAGGAGACTATGGCTACACCTTC.

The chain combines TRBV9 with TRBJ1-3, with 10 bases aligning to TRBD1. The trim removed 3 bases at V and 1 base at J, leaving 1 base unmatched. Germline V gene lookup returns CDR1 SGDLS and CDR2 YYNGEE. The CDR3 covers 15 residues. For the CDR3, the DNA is TGTGCCAGCAGCGGACAGGGGGCATCTGGAAACACCATATATTTT. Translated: CASSGQGASGNTIYF.

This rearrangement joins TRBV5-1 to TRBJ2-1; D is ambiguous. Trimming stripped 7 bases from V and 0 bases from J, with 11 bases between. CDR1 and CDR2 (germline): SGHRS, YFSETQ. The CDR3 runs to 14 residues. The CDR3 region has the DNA TGCGCCAGCGGTATAGCCGGCTCCTACAATGAGCAGTTCTTC. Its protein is CASGIAGSYNEQFF.

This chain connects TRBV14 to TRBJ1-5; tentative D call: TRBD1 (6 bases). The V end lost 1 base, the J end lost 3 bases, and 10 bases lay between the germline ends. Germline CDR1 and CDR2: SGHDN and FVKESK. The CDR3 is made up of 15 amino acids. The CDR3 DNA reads TGTGCCAGCAGCCAAGGAGGGGGGTACAATCAGCCCCAGCATTTT. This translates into CASSQGGGYNQPQHF. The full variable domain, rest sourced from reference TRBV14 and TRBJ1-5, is EAGVTQFPSHSVIEKGQTVTLRCDPISGHDNLYWYRRVMGKEIKFLLHFVKESKQDESGMPNNRFLAERTGGTYSTLKVQPAELEDSGVYFCASSQGGGYNQPQHFGDGTRLSIL.

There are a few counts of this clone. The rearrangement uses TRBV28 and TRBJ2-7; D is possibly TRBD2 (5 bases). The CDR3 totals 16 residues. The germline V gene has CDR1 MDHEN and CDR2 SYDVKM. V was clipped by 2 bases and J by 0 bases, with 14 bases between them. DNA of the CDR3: TGTGCCAGCAGTTTACCGGACTTACCTAGCTCCTACGAGCAGTACTTC. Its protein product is CASSLPDLPSSYEQYF.

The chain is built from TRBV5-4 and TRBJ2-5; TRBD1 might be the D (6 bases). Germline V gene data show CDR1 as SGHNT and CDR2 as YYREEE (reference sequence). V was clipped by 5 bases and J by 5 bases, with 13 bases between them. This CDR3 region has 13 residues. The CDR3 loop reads CASREQGFETQYF. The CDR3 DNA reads TGTGCCAGCAGGGAACAGGGATTCGAGACCCAGTACTTC.

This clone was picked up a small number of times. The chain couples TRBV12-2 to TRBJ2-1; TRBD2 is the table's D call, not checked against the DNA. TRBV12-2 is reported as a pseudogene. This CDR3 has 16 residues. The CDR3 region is CASRLITGGINNEQFF. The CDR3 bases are TGTGCAAGTCGCTTAATCACGGGAGGCATTAACAATGAGCAGTTCTTC.

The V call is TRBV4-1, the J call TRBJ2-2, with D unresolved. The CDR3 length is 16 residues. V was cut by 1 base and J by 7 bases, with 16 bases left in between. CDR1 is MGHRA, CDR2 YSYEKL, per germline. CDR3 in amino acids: CASSQALGSAFGELFF. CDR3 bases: TGCGCCAGCAGCCAAGCATTAGGAAGCGCCTTCGGGGAGCTGTTTTTT.

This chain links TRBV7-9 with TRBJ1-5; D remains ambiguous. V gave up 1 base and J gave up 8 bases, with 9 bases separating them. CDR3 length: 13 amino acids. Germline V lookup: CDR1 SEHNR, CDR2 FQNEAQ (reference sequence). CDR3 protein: CASSLGEEEPQHF. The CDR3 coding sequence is TGTGCCAGCAGCTTAGGAGAAGAAGAGCCCCAGCATTTT. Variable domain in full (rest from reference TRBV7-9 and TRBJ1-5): DTGVSQNPRHKITKRGQNVTFRCDPISEHNRLYWYRQTLGQGPEFLTYFQNEAQLEKSRLLSDRFSAERPKGSFSTLEIQRTEQGDSAMYLCASSLGEEEPQHFGDGTRLSIL.

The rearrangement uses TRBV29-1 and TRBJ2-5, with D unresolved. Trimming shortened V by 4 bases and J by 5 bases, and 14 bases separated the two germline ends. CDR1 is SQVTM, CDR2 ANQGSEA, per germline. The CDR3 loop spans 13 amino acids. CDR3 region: CSVGQALGETQYF. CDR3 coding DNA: TGCAGCGTTGGGCAGGCCCTAGGGGAGACCCAGTACTTC.